This T cell receptor (beta chain) derives from a study of cytomegalovirus exposure and HLA in healthy donors (dated by TCRdb to the late 2010s). Study-level background: In an earlier analysis of around 540 of the donors, approximately 260 Gb of sequence data and just under 120 million unique TCR beta sequences from about 180 million T cells were reported. Rather than using new phenotypic data, the later analysis identified candidate immune exposures from TCR beta sequences and from how often those sequences occurred across donors. In a later genetic analysis, genome-wide SNP genotypes for about 65% of the roughly 670 donors were used, and that subset was treated as a discovery cohort. To study patterns of TCR occurrence, a later analysis re-analyzed previously published TCR beta repertoires from 650 to 750 donors and added high-resolution HLA genotyping. The study used immunosequencing to profile the T cell repertoires of under 700 subjects and linked those repertoires to cytomegalovirus serostatus. To decide whether each TCR beta V gene segment behaved as functional or pseudogenic, an earlier analysis of fewer than 750 of the donors relied on high-throughput TCR beta sequencing. HLA typing included class I and class II loci at four-digit resolution. Besides the first cohort of 666 subjects, a separate validation cohort made up of over 100 different subjects was used. The genetic ancestry cluster associated with self-reported Caucasian donors included over 80% of the 350 to 500 genotyped donors. Across some 400 genotyped donors of the cohort, an average of about 240,000 unique TCR beta nucleotide sequences per donor were sequenced, and roughly a sixth of those sequences were non-productive. An early release that covered roughly 600 HLA-typed donors contained approximately 290 gigabases of sequencing data and 70 million to 100 million unique TCR sequences. The study aimed to test whether signatures of past pathogen exposure could be identified by cataloging public T cell receptors. The number of typed donors differed by locus: about 620-640 for A, B, C, DRB1 and DQB1; roughly 510 for DQA1; some 590 for DPA1; and roughly 490 for DPB1. The study combined high-throughput TCR immunosequencing, statistical association of individual TCRs with disease status, and machine learning to predict cytomegalovirus infection status. Alongside the repertoire data, information on donor age, sex, ethnicity and CMV serostatus was compiled. Five DR-DQ haplotypes were handled as single units for association and clustering because linkage in the cohort was strong. All discovery cohort repertoires had been generated on a single sequencing platform.

Points on this clone: Its specific antigen is unknown. The record has no base qualities; no much larger clone is one base away.

Receptor amplification or capture employed the immunoSEQ multiplex PCR assay. A mixture of 60 forward primers for TCR Vbeta segments and 13 reverse primers for TCR Jbeta segments was used in the multiplex PCR. The CDR3 region of rearranged TCR beta genes was amplified from genomic DNA by a multiplex PCR assay. The amplified TCR beta libraries were sequenced on the Illumina HiSeq System as 87-base-pair reads. The study's processing was this. A later analysis tallied around 87 million unique TCR beta chains across the 640 or so repertoires, and around 12 million of those chains were shared by two or more donors. To remove PCR and sequencing errors, raw reads were error-corrected and collapsed into unique sequences using a nearest-neighbor algorithm that merged closely related sequences. V, D and J gene segments were assigned by aligning CDR3 sequences to IMGT reference sequences. For a sequence to be retained, a match of at least six nucleotides was required to both a V gene segment and a J gene segment. Rearrangements were called productive when the CDR3 lacked stop codons and stayed in frame with V and J; all others were non-productive. Following IMGT convention, CDR3 was defined as the stretch from the second conserved V-encoded cysteine up to the conserved J-encoded phenylalanine. Sequences without an unambiguous match to a single V gene segment were excluded from the earlier analysis of almost 600 of the donors. In an earlier analysis of 500 to 750 of the donors, V segments were called functional above 56.7% productive rearrangements and were called segregating when the between-donor standard deviation exceeded 5%. To diagnose cytomegalovirus status from the catalog of TCR beta chain sequences, a statistical classification framework was built. In a later analysis, V and J genes were assigned by comparing TCR nucleotide sequences against IMGT/GENE-DB human TR gene sequences. A later analysis assigned CDR3 sequences and most-parsimonious VDJ recombination scenarios with the TCRdist pipeline. In a later analysis, every TCR beta chain was defined by the combination of its CDR3 amino acid sequence and its V-gene family, and reads without a unique V-gene family were dropped. In a later analysis, around 600 highly shared, low-generation-probability nucleotide sequences were removed to address suspected cross-contamination and a sequencing artifact. A later analysis calculated a clonal expansion index for each public chain from normalized within-repertoire ranks of inferred template counts. In a later analysis, generation probabilities were computed with a VDJ recombination model fitted to out-of-frame rearrangements, and the resulting probabilities were checked against IGoR. Hypergeometric tests were used in a later analysis to score TCR-TCR, TCR-HLA and TCR-CMV co-occurrence, with a repertoire-size bias correction applied to the TCR pairs. To estimate false discovery rates, a later analysis permuted the HLA or CMV assignments 20 times. A later analysis grouped co-occurring TCRs with DBSCAN, adding TCRdist sequence similarity when clustering within HLA-allele-positive subsets. Repertoires with fewer than 30,000 or more than 120,000 public chains were left out of co-occurrence clustering, as were about 5 repertoires with anomalous nucleotide sharing. The source is immuneACCESS, and TCRdb retained only in-frame sequences with V and J called. Part of the clones is not carried over; for the studies checked, unresolved V genes explain less than half of this, and the remainder is unexplained. That table is the source of V, J and clone size, and D and trimming were worked out from the DNA. For this sample the table gives about 200,000 clones, of which around 83% were detected only once. The top ten clones comprise roughly 1.6% of the sample.

Study-level results and caveats: Because some donors lacked HLA typing at each locus, the association tests relied only on the typed subset. The classifier was reported to diagnose cytomegalovirus status with high specificity and sensitivity in both the original and validation cohorts. In the study, around 160 TCR beta chains were listed as associated with cytomegalovirus. Most TCR sequences were seen in very few donors, while some public TCRs were found in many individuals. Immune exposure information for the cohort was limited to CMV serostatus. Correlated functional status among segregating V segments might be attributable to linkage disequilibrium, but an unknown experimental factor could not be ruled out. A cluster of highly shared sequence variants was judged likely to be a technical artifact of the sequencing pipeline. In vitro tests confirmed that a few of the cytomegalovirus-associated TCR beta chains recognize cytomegalovirus antigens. The cohort was sequenced for TCR beta chains only, and without alpha or paired-chain data the features that could be detected were limited. In a later analysis, the rate of TCR association differed among HLA loci, with DRB1 alleles having the most associated TCRs and HLA-C alleles having the fewest. Broadly in line with IMGT annotations, most TCR beta V segments showed up in productive rearrangements about 87% or about 30% of the time in an earlier analysis of 587 of the donors. In a later analysis, several top co-occurrence clusters were reported to appear linked to parvovirus B19, influenza, CMV and Epstein-Barr virus. The earlier analysis of 587 of the donors excluded 15 to 20 rarely observed V segments, including chromosome 9 orphons, because counts were too low. When HLA alleles, especially DR and DQ, strongly co-occurred, attributing TCR associations to individual alleles was difficult. A further reported finding was that TCR beta sequences accurately predicted the HLA-A and HLA-B alleles for most subjects in the first cohort. V-gene and J-gene trimming of TCR beta chains was associated with a missense DCLRE1C variant in a later genetic analysis, and the association was replicated in an independent cohort. Compared with the approximately 700-donor mean, donors in an Asian-associated ancestry cluster had fewer N-insertions in productive TCRs, according to a later genetic analysis. Most CMV-associated TCR beta chains appeared to be HLA-restricted in a later analysis, and the HLA associations seemed to be driven largely by CMV exposure. Specific HLA alleles were associated with 16,951 TCR beta sequences at a false discovery rate of 0.05 in a later analysis. Roughly uniform sequencing depth across donors was assumed in presence/absence analyses, although this assumption may not hold. It was suggested by the authors that the approach could potentially be generalized to other disease states and immunological phenotypes. A later analysis found that HLA-associated TCR beta chains were more clonally expanded and had lower generation probabilities than equally common non-associated chains.

The cohort was made up of 666 healthy bone marrow donors. At the time of sampling, all cohort members were nominally healthy, though unrecorded immune exposures were likely present. The donor was CMV seronegative and belonged to the group of roughly 330 seronegative cohort members. A peripheral blood sample was collected from each donor, and TCR beta sequencing was performed on peripheral blood mononuclear cells. The Qiagen DNeasy Blood Extraction Kit was used to extract genomic DNA from the blood cell samples. The receptor was derived from a woman aged 18-30 years in good health and CMV-seronegative. Sequenced material: PBMCs.

DNA sequence: TGTGCCAGCAGCCAGGATTACGGGGGACAGACCTATGGCTACACCTTC. Its coded protein is CASSQDYGGQTYGYTF. The chain links TRBV11-2 with TRBJ1-2, with 7 middle bases fitting TRBD1. Measured from the cysteine to the phenylalanine, the CDR3 is 16 residues long. Only the CDR3 part of the read is kept: 48 bases, read in frame from the first base. At the junction V is shortened by 5 bases and J by 4 bases; bases outside the gene matches: 13. The germline V gene gives CDR1 as SGHAT and CDR2 as FQNNGV.